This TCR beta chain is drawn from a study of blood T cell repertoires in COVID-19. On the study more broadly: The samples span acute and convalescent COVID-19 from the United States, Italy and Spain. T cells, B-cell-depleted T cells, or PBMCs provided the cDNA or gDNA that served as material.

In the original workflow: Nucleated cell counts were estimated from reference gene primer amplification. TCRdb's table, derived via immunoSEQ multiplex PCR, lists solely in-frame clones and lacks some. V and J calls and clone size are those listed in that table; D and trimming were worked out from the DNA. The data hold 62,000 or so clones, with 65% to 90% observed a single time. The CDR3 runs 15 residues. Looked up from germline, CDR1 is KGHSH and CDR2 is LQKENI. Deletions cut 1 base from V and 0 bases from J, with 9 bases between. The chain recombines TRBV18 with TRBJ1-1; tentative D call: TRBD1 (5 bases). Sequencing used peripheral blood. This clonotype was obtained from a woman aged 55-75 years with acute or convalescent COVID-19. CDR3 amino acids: CASSPRTSMNTEAFF. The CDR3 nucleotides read TGTGCCAGCTCACCACGGACATCCATGAACACTGAAGCTTTCTTT.